Listed here are 30 T cell receptor beta chains from one sample, sequenced in a study of CD4 T cells in relation to SARS-CoV-2 and coronaviruses. Profiled with immunoSEQ multiplex PCR; TCRdb holds only in-frame clones, not every one. This sample has more than 9,500 clones, with 69% found just once. Their recognized antigens are unknown. Unexposed donor CD4+ T cells date from 2011-2018, before the COVID-19 pandemic. After less than 11 days of culture, CD4+ T cells were isolated. The specimen sequenced was CD4+ T cells from PBMCs, cultured in vitro. The receptors stem from a human donor in good health.

The sample holds one count of this clone. The V and J genes are TRBV18 and TRBJ2-1; possible D gene TRBD1, 5 bases. The CDR3 extends over 12 amino acids. Germline CDR1 reads KGHSH; CDR2 reads LQKENI. Trimming cost V 3 bases and J 10 bases, with 10 bases left between them. As DNA, the CDR3 is TGTGCCAGCTCACCGACGGACACCGAGCAGTTCTTC. Protein sequence: CASSPTDTEQFF. Complete variable domain (other parts from reference TRBV18 and TRBJ2-1): NAGVMQNPRHLVRRRGQEARLRCSPMKGHSHVYWYRQLPEEGLKFMVYLQKENIIDESGMPKERFSAEFPKEGPSILRIQQVVRGDSAAYFCASSPTDTEQFFGPGTRLTVL.

The chain carries TRBV6-6 and TRBJ1-5; TRBD1 matches at 10 bases. The CDR3 is 15 amino acids. CDR1 and CDR2 (germline): MNHNY, SVGAGI (reference sequence). V trimming: 4 bases; J trimming: 5 bases; junction bases outside the gene matches: 5. The CDR3 DNA reads as TGTGCCAGCAGTTTCGACAGGGGGCCGGATCAGCCCCAGCATTTT. Protein: CASSFDRGPDQPQHF.

The rearrangement links TRBV5-1 to TRBJ1-1; D ambiguous. The V end lost 0 bases, the J end lost 0 bases, and 6 bases lay between the germline ends. This CDR3 has 14 residues. Per germline, CDR1 SGHRS and CDR2 YFSETQ. DNA for the CDR3: TGCGCCAGCAGCTTGGCACAGTTGAACACTGAAGCTTTCTTT. Translating it yields CASSLAQLNTEAFF.

The V and J genes are TRBV11-2 and TRBJ2-3, with 11 bases that match TRBD2. The CDR3 contains 18 residues. The germline gives CDR1 SGHAT, CDR2 FQNNGV. V shed 5 bases and J 0 bases; nucleotides not matched to a gene: 10. CDR3 in amino acids: CASSLRTSGPGSTDTQYF. The DNA of the CDR3 is TGTGCCAGCAGCCTAAGGACTAGCGGGCCGGGGAGCACAGATACGCAGTATTTT. Together with reference TRBV11-2 and TRBJ2-3, the CDR3 gives the full variable domain: EAGVAQSPRYKIIEKRQSVAFWCNPISGHATLYWYQQILGQGPKLLIQFQNNGVVDDSQLPKDRFSAERLKGVDSTLKIQPAKLEDSAVYLCASSLRTSGPGSTDTQYFGPGTRLTVL.

The V call is TRBV13, the J call TRBJ1-4; D is unclear. The germline CDR1 and CDR2 sequences are PRHDT and FYEKMQ (reference sequence). The V end lost 5 bases, the J end lost 2 bases, and 9 bases lay between the germline ends. This CDR3 is built from 14 residues. The chain's CDR3 is CASSPPGTNEKLFF. The CDR3 nucleotides read TGTGCCAGCAGCCCACCGGGGACTAATGAAAAACTGTTTTTT.

This sequence joins TRBV5-4 and TRBJ1-6; 8 bases are a match to TRBD1. The length of the CDR3 is 15 residues. Germline V gene data show CDR1 as SGHNT and CDR2 as YYREEE (reference sequence). V shed 2 bases, J shed 10 bases, and the junction held 8 bases outside the gene matches. Here the CDR3 DNA reads TGTGCCAGCAGCTTAGACAGGGGCTATCGCTCACCCCTCCACTTT. This encodes CASSLDRGYRSPLHF. Complete variable domain (other parts from reference TRBV5-4 and TRBJ1-6): ETGVTQSPTHLIKTRGQQVTLRCSSQSGHNTVSWYQQALGQGPQFIFQYYREEENGRGNFPPRFSGLQFPNYSSELNVNALELDDSALYLCASSLDRGYRSPLHFGNGTRLTVT.

The CDR3 reads CASSHEVGSYEQYF. Here the CDR3 DNA reads TGTGCCAGCAGCCACGAGGTGGGGTCCTACGAGCAGTACTTC. The rearrangement joins TRBV7-2 to TRBJ2-7; D is uncertain. CDR3 size: 14 residues. CDR1 and CDR2 (germline): SGHTA, FQGNSA. The V end was cut by 5 bases, the J end by 1 base, with 12 bases between.

CDR3 region: CASRRKSSSRYGYTF. For the CDR3, the DNA is TGTGCCAGCAGGCGAAAGTCTAGTTCCCGCTATGGCTACACCTTC. The rearrangement uses TRBV9 and TRBJ1-2; D is uncertain. The length of the CDR3 is 15 residues. Trimming shortened V by 5 bases and J by 4 bases, and 18 bases separated the two germline ends. In germline, CDR1 is SGDLS, CDR2 YYNGEE.

J is TRBJ1-4 and V is TRBV24-1; D perhaps matches TRBD1 (5 bases). Per germline, CDR1 KGHDR and CDR2 SFDVKD. This CDR3 has 15 residues. V lost 6 bases to trimming and J lost 8 bases, with 18 bases between them. Here the CDR3 DNA reads TGTGCCACCAGTACATCCCGCCAGGGCCGGGAAAAACTGTTTTTT. It translates to CATSTSRQGREKLFF.

The chain links TRBV15 to TRBJ2-1; 8 bases line up with TRBD1. CDR3 length equals 15 residues. Trimming took 2 bases from V and 8 from J; bases not matched to a gene: 8. CDR1 is LNHNV, CDR2 YYDKDF, per germline (reference sequence). The CDR3 DNA sequence: TGTGCCACCAGCAGACAGGGGGCGCTTTTCGATGAGCAGTTCTTC. Translating it yields CATSRQGALFDEQFF. The whole variable domain, remainder taken from reference TRBV15 and TRBJ2-1, is DAMVIQNPRYQVTQFGKPVTLSCSQTLNHNVMYWYQQKSSQAPKLLFHYYDKDFNNEADTPDNFQSRRPNTSFCFLDIRSPGLGDTAMYLCATSRQGALFDEQFFGPGTRLTVL.

This sequence joins TRBV5-8 and TRBJ2-7; 12 nucleotides line up with TRBD1. The CDR3 is 16 amino acids. Germline trimming cut 4 bases from V and 2 bases from J; bases unmatched to any gene: 7. The V gene's germline CDR1 is SGHTS and CDR2 YDEGEE. The CDR3 sequence: CASSPLGTGGTYEQYF. The CDR3 bases are TGTGCCAGCAGCCCTCTGGGGACAGGGGGCACCTACGAGCAGTACTTC.

The rearrangement joins TRBV2 to TRBJ2-3; 9 nucleotides line up with TRBD1. With V trimmed by 5 bases and J by 3 bases, 9 bases remained unmatched. The CDR3 contains 16 residues. Germline CDR1 reads SNHLY; CDR2 reads FYNNEI. In nucleotides, the CDR3 is TGTGCCAGCAGTTTTGGACAGGGGAGCTTAACAGATACGCAGTATTTT. Translated, it gives CASSFGQGSLTDTQYF.

This rearrangement joins TRBV7-3 to TRBJ2-7, with 11 bases lining up with TRBD1. Germline V gene lookup returns CDR1 SGHTA and CDR2 FQGTGA. The CDR3 is made up of 16 amino acids. J was trimmed by 4 bases and V by 5 bases; bases with no gene match: 10. The CDR3 DNA is TGTGCCAGCAGCCTCCGGGGGGGGACAGGGGGGTACGAGCAGTACTTC. This encodes CASSLRGGTGGYEQYF.

The chain couples TRBV5-1 to TRBJ2-1; unclear D gene. The CDR3 has 15 residues. Trimming removed 1 base at V and 1 base at J, with 9 bases between. Germline-derived CDR1 and CDR2 are SGHRS and YFSETQ. The CDR3, as DNA: TGCGCCAGCAGCTTGAGGACCATTTCCTACAATGAGCAGTTCTTC. Protein product: CASSLRTISYNEQFF.

This clone has only one observation. The chain uses TRBV7-8 and TRBJ2-7, with D perhaps given as TRBD1 or TRBD2 (7 bases each). The CDR3 is 15 residues long. V lost 5 bases, J lost 1 base, and 15 bases lay in between. The V gene's germline CDR1 is SGHVS and CDR2 FQNEAQ. This CDR3 is CASSQGGGSSYEQYF. DNA of the CDR3: TGTGCCAGCAGCCAGGGAGGGGGCAGTTCCTACGAGCAGTACTTC. The full variable domain, with the rest looked up from reference TRBV7-8 and TRBJ2-7, is GAGVSQSPRYKVAKRGQDVALRCDPISGHVSLFWYQQALGQGPEFLTYFQNEAQLDKSGLPSDRFFAERPEGSVSTLKIQRTQQEDSAVYLCASSQGGGSSYEQYFGPGTRLTVT.

By frequency in the sample, this clone is medium-sized (0.01 to 0.1%). CDR3 coding DNA: TGTGCCAGCAGTACTTATAGCAGCAATCAGCCCCAGCATTTT. Amino acids: CASSTYSSNQPQHF. This chain uses TRBV6-5 with TRBJ1-5; D gene uncertain. This CDR3 has 14 residues. Between the trimmed V and J ends, which lost 5 bases and 1 base, there was a span of 9 bases. CDR1 MNHEY and CDR2 SVGAGI come from the germline V gene.

The chain joins TRBV21-1 to TRBJ2-1; the table's D gene call, TRBD2, was not cross checked with the DNA. TRBV21-1 represents a pseudogene. This CDR3 comprises 18 residues. The CDR3 nucleotides read TGTGCCAGCAGCAAGCCTACAGGGACTAGCGGGAAGTACAATGAGCAGTTCTTC. Its protein is CASSKPTGTSGKYNEQFF.

This chain connects TRBV7-9 to TRBJ1-5; no firm D call. Germline V CDR1 and CDR2: SEHNR, FQNEAQ (reference sequence). The V end was cut by 3 bases, the J end by 4 bases, with 4 bases between. The CDR3 contains 12 residues. The CDR3 here is CASSLTNQPQHF. CDR3 in DNA: TGTGCCAGCAGCTTGACGAATCAGCCCCAGCATTTT. Variable domain in full (rest from reference TRBV7-9 and TRBJ1-5): DTGVSQNPRHKITKRGQNVTFRCDPISEHNRLYWYRQTLGQGPEFLTYFQNEAQLEKSRLLSDRFSAERPKGSFSTLEIQRTEQGDSAMYLCASSLTNQPQHFGDGTRLSIL.

The chain employs TRBV2 and TRBJ2-2; D call uncertain. CDR1 SNHLY and CDR2 FYNNEI come from the germline V gene. The CDR3 is 13 residues long. The V end lost 7 bases, the J end lost 6 bases, and 12 bases lay between the germline ends. CDR3 residues: CASMAELSGELFF. CDR3 in DNA: TGTGCCAGCATGGCGGAGTTGTCCGGGGAGCTGTTTTTT.

This clone was observed a few times. The rearrangement joins TRBV6-5 to TRBJ2-7; 7 nucleotides match TRBD1. The CDR3 loop spans 14 amino acids. Losses at the gene ends were 0 bases for V and 2 bases for J; bases not matched to a gene: 1. In germline, CDR1 is MNHEY, CDR2 SVGAGI. The DNA for the CDR3 is TGTGCCAGCAGTTACTCAGGGACAGCCTACGAGCAGTACTTC. It translates to CASSYSGTAYEQYF.

CDR3 sequence (DNA): TGCGCCAGCACCCTAGGCGGGGGTTCCAACGAGCAGTACTTC. Protein product: CASTLGGGSNEQYF. J is TRBJ2-7 and V is TRBV5-1; 7 nucleotides match TRBD2. Per the germline V gene, CDR1 is SGHRS and CDR2 is YFSETQ. The J segment lost 5 bases and the V segment lost 6 bases, leaving 11 bases of the junction unmatched. The CDR3 length is 14 residues.

The chain recombines TRBV24-1 with TRBJ2-1; D is possibly TRBD2 (6 bases). Per the germline V gene, CDR1 is KGHDR and CDR2 is SFDVKD. Trimming shortened V by 3 bases and J by 0 bases, and 8 bases separated the two germline ends. The CDR3 is 15 amino acids. CDR3 sequence: CATSDRGSSYNEQFF. DNA of the CDR3: TGTGCCACCAGTGATCGGGGGAGCTCCTACAATGAGCAGTTCTTC.

The chain couples TRBV6-6 to TRBJ1-6; D ambiguous. Trimming took 2 bases from V and 10 from J, leaving 9 bases between them. There are 13 residues in the CDR3. CDR1 MNHNY and CDR2 SVGAGI come from the germline V gene (reference sequence). The CDR3 sequence is CASSYPGESPLHF. CDR3 DNA sequence: TGTGCCAGCAGTTACCCTGGGGAGTCACCCCTCCACTTT.

The rearrangement links TRBV5-1 to TRBJ1-1, with TRBD1 as a possible D gene (5 bases). The germline CDR1 and CDR2 sequences are SGHRS and YFSETQ. The CDR3 contains 18 residues. V dropped 3 bases and J dropped 1 base, with 22 bases sitting between them. The CDR3 here is CASSSGLGGTGENTEAFF. The CDR3 DNA reads as TGCGCCAGCAGCTCTGGCCTCGGGGGGACCGGAGAGAACACTGAAGCTTTCTTT.

The chain links TRBV6-5 to TRBJ1-2; 10 bases map to TRBD1. The length of the CDR3 is 15 residues. With V trimmed by 5 bases and J by 8 bases, 11 bases remained unmatched. Germline CDR1 reads MNHEY; CDR2 reads SVGAGI. The DNA for the CDR3 is TGTGCCAGCAGTCCCTCCGGGACAGGGGTCGGCGGCTACACCTTC. Protein: CASSPSGTGVGGYTF.

This clone was detected only a few times. This chain uses TRBV7-9 with TRBJ2-1; 7 bases fit TRBD2. The trim removed 1 base at V and 4 bases at J, leaving 10 bases unmatched. Germline V CDR1 and CDR2: SEHNR, FQNEAQ (reference sequence). The CDR3 has 17 amino acids. CDR3 in amino acids: CASSLVISSGLYNEQFF. DNA of the CDR3: TGTGCCAGCAGCTTAGTTATCTCTAGCGGCCTATACAATGAGCAGTTCTTC.

V and J are TRBV18 and TRBJ2-7; no clear D gene. The CDR3 extends over 13 amino acids. From germline, CDR1 is KGHSH and CDR2 LQKENI. The V end was cut by 6 bases, the J end by 7 bases, with 16 bases between. CDR3 amino acids: CASSRDQDGEQYF. The CDR3 region has the DNA TGTGCCAGCTCCCGCGACCAGGATGGAGAGCAGTACTTC.

The J gene is TRBJ1-2, the V gene TRBV10-3, with D hard to call. The germline V gene encodes CDR1 ENHRY and CDR2 SYGVKD. The ends were cut back, 3 bases at V and 5 bases at J, with 13 bases in the middle. This CDR3 has 14 amino acids. DNA for the CDR3: TGTGCCATCAGTGAAGGGCGGGGAGATTATGGCTACACCTTC. Translating it yields CAISEGRGDYGYTF.

J is TRBJ2-5 and V is TRBV11-2; TRBD2 might be the D (5 bases). Trimming pared 1 base from V and 2 bases from J, leaving 5 bases between. CDR3 size: 13 residues. From germline, CDR1 is SGHAT and CDR2 FQNNGV. In nucleotides, the CDR3 is TGTGCCAGCAGCTTAGGGACTCAAGAGACCCAGTACTTC. It specifies CASSLGTQETQYF.

CDR3 sequence reads: CASSYLDRNNQPQHF. The CDR3, as DNA: TGTGCCAGCAGTTACCTCGACAGAAACAATCAGCCCCAGCATTTT. V usage is TRBV6-6 and J usage is TRBJ1-5; weak D call: TRBD1 (5 bases). Germline loops: CDR1 MNHNY, CDR2 SVGAGI (reference sequence). With 2 bases removed from V and 3 bases from J, the gap between germline ends came to 11 bases. This CDR3 contains 15 residues.